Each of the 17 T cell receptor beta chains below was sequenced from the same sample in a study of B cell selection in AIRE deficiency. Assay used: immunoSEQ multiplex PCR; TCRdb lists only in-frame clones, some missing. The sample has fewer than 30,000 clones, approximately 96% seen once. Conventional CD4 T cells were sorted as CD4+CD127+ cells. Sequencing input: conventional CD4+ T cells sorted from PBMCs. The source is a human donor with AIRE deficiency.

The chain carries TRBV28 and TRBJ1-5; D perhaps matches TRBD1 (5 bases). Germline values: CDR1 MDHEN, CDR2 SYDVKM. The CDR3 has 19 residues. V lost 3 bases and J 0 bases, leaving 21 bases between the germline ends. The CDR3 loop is CASSFTVGDSLDSNQPQHF. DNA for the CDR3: TGTGCCAGCAGTTTTACGGTAGGAGACAGTCTCGATAGCAATCAGCCCCAGCATTTT.

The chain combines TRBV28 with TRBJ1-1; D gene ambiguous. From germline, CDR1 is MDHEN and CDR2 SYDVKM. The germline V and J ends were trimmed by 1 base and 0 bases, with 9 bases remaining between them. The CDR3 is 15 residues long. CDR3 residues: CASSLSPTMNTEAFF. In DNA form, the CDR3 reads TGTGCCAGCAGTTTATCCCCGACAATGAACACTGAAGCTTTCTTT.

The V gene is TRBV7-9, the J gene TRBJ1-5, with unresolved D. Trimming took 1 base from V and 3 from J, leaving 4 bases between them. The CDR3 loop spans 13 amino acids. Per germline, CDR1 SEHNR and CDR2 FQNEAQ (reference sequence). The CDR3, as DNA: TGTGCCAGCAGCTTAGTCCCCAATCAGCCCCAGCATTTT. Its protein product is CASSLVPNQPQHF.

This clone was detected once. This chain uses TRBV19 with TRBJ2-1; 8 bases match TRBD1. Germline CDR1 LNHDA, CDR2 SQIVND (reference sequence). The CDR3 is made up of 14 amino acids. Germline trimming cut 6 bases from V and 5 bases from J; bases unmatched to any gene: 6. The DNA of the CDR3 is TGTGCCAGTAGCCGACAGGGGCCCAACAATGAGCAGTTCTTC. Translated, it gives CASSRQGPNNEQFF.

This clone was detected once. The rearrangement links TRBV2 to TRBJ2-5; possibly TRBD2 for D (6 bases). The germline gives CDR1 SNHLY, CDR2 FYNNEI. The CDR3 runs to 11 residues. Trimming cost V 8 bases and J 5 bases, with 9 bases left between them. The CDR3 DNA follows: TGTGCCAGCGAAGGAGGGGAGACCCAGTACTTC. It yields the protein CASEGGETQYF.

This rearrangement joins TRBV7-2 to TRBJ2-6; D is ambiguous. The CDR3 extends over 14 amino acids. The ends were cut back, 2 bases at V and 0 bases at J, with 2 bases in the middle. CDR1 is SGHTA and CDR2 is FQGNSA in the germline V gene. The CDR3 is CASSLFSGANVLTF. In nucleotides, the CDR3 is TGTGCCAGCAGCTTATTCTCTGGGGCCAACGTCCTGACTTTC.

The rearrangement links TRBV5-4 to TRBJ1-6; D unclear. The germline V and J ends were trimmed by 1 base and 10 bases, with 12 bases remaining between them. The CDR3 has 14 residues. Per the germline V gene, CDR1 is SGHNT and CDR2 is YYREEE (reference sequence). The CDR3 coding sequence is TGTGCCAGCAGCTTGATCGAGGGAGGGTCACCCCTCCACTTT. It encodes CASSLIEGGSPLHF. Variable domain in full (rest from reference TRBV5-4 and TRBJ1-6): ETGVTQSPTHLIKTRGQQVTLRCSSQSGHNTVSWYQQALGQGPQFIFQYYREEENGRGNFPPRFSGLQFPNYSSELNVNALELDDSALYLCASSLIEGGSPLHFGNGTRLTVT.

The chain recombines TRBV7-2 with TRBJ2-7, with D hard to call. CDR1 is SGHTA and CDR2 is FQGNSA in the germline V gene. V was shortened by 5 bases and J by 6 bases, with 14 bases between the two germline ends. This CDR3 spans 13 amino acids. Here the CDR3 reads CASSKAGSPEQYF. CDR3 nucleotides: TGTGCCAGCAGCAAGGCCGGAAGTCCCGAGCAGTACTTC.

The CDR3 nucleotides are TGTGCCAGCAGCTTAACGGCTGGGACTAGCGGGAGAGCTAGCACCGGGGAGCTGTTTTTT. Translated, it gives CASSLTAGTSGRASTGELFF. The chain couples TRBV7-3 to TRBJ2-2; 14 bases are a match to TRBD2. V dropped 0 bases and J dropped 4; count of bases not matched to a gene: 10. The CDR3 contains 20 residues. Germline loops: CDR1 SGHTA, CDR2 FQGTGA.

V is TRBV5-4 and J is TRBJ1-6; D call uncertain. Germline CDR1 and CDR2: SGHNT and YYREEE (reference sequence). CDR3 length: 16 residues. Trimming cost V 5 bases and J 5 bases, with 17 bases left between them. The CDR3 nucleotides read TGTGCCAGCAGGGTCATGTCAGAGGGTAATAATTCACCCCTCCACTTT. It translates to CASRVMSEGNNSPLHF.

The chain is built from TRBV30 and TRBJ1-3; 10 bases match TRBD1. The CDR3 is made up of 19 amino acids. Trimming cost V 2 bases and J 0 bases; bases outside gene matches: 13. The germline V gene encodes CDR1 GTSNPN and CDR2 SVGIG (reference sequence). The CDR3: CAWSPGTGVFSISGNTIYF. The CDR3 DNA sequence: TGTGCCTGGAGTCCCGGGACAGGGGTTTTCTCCATCTCTGGAAACACCATATATTTT.

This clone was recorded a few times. In DNA, the CDR3 is TGTGCCAGCAGCTTAAAGGGACAGGGTGTCAACGAGCAGTACTTC. Encoded protein: CASSLKGQGVNEQYF. This chain connects TRBV7-3 to TRBJ2-7; 9 nucleotides match TRBD1. This CDR3 comprises 15 residues. The trim removed 1 base at V and 5 bases at J, leaving 6 bases unmatched. Germline CDR1 SGHTA, CDR2 FQGTGA.

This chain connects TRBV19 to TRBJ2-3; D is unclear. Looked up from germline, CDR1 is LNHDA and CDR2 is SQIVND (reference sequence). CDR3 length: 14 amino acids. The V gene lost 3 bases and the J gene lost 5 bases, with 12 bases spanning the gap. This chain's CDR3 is CASSITGPRDTQYF. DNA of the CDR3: TGTGCCAGTAGTATCACCGGACCCAGAGATACGCAGTATTTT.

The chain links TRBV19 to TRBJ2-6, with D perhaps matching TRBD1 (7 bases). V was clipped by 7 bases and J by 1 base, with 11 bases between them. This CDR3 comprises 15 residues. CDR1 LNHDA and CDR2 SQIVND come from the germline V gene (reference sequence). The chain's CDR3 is CASTQGGSGANVLTF. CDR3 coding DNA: TGTGCCAGTACGCAGGGGGGATCTGGGGCCAACGTCCTGACTTTC.

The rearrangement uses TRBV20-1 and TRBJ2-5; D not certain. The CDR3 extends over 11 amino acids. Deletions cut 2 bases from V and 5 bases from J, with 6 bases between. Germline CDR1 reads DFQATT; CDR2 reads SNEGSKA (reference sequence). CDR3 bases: TGCAGTGCTAGAAACCCGGAGACCCAGTACTTC. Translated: CSARNPETQYF.

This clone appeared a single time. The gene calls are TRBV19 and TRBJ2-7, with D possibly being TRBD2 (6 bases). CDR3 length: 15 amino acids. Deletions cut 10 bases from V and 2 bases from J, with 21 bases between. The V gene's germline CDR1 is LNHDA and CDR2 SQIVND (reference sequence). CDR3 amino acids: CATRGVGGLPYEQYF. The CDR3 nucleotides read TGTGCCACTAGAGGGGTAGGAGGGTTGCCCTACGAGCAGTACTTC. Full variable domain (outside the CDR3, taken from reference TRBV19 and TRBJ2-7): DGGITQSPKYLFRKEGQNVTLSCEQNLNHDAMYWYRQDPGQGLRLIYYSQIVNDFQKGDIAEGYSVSREKKESFPLTVTSAQKNPTAFYLCATRGVGGLPYEQYFGPGTRLTVT.

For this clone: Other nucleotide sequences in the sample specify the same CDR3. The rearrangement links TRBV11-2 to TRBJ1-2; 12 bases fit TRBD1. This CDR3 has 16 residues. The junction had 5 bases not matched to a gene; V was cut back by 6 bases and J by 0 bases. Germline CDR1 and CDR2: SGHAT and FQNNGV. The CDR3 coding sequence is TGTGCCAGCAGGTCCGGGACAGGGGGCCCTAACTATGGCTACACCTTC. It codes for CASRSGTGGPNYGYTF.